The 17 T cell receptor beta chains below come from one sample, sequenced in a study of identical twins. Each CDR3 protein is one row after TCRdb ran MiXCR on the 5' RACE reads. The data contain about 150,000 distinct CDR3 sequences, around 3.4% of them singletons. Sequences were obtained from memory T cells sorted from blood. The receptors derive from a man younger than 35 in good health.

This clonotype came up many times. The CDR3 loop reads CASSLIWDTQYF. CDR3 bases: TGTGCCAGCAGCTTAATCTGGGATACGCAGTATTTT. V gene TRBV7-9 combines with J gene TRBJ2-3, with D unclear. V was shortened by 2 bases and J by 6 bases, with 6 bases between the two germline ends. Germline CDR1 reads SEHNR; CDR2 reads FQNEAQ (reference sequence). The CDR3 spans 12 residues. The entire variable domain, with the rest obtained from reference TRBV7-9 and TRBJ2-3, is as follows: DTGVSQNPRHKITKRGQNVTFRCDPISEHNRLYWYRQTLGQGPEFLTYFQNEAQLEKSRLLSDRFSAERPKGSFSTLEIQRTEQGDSAMYLCASSLIWDTQYFGPGTRLTVL.

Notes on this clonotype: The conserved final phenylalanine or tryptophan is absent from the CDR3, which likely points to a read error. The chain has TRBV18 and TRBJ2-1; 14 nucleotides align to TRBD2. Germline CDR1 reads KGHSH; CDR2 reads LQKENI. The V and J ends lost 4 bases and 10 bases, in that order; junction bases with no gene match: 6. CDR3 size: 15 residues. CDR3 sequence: CASSLGLAGGGEQFV. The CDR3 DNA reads TGTGCCAGCTCACTAGGACTAGCGGGAGGCGGGGAGCAGTTCGTC.

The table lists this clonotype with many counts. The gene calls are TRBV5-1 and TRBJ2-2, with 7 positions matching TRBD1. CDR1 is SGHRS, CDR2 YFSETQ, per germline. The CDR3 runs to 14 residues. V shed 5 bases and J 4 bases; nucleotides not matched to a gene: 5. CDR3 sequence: CASRTGQPTGELFF. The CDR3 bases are TGCGCCAGCAGAACGGGACAGCCCACCGGGGAGCTGTTTTTT.

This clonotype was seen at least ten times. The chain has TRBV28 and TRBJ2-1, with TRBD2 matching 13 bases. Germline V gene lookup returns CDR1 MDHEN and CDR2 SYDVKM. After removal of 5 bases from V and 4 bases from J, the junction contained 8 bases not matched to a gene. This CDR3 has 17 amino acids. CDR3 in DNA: TGTGCCAGCAGTCCGGGAGGACTAGCGGGGGCTTACAATGAGCAGTTCTTC. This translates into CASSPGGLAGAYNEQFF.

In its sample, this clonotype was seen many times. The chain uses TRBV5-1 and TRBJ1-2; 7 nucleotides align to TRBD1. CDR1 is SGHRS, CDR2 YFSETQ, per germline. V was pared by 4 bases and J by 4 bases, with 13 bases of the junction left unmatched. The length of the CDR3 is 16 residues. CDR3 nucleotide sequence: TGCGCCAGCAGCCCGGAGGGAGGGGGCGCGGGCTATGGCTACACCTTC. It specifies CASSPEGGGAGYGYTF.

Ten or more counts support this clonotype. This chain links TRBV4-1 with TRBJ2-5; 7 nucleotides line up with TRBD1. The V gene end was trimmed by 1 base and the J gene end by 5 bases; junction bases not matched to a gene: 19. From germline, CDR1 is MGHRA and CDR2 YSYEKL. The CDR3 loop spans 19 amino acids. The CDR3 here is CASSQGWLRTRGRGETQYF. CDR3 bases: TGCGCCAGCAGCCAAGGGTGGCTTCGGACGAGGGGGCGAGGGGAGACCCAGTACTTC.

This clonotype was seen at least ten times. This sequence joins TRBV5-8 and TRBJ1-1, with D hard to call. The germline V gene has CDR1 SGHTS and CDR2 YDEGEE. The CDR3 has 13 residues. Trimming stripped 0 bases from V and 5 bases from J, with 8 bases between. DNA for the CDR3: TGTGCCAGCAGCTTGGGCCGAGGGACTGAAGCTTTCTTT. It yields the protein CASSLGRGTEAFF.

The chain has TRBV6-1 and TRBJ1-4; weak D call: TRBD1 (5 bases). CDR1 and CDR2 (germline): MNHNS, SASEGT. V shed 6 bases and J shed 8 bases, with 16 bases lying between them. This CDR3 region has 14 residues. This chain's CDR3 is CASSQDNLREKLFF. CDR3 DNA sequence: TGTGCCAGCAGCCAGGACAATCTTCGAGAAAAACTGTTTTTT.

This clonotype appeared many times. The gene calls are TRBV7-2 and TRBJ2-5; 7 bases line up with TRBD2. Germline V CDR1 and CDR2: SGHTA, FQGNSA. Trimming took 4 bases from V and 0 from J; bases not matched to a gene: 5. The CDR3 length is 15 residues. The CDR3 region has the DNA TGTGCCAGCAGCTCTAGCGGTTTGTACCAAGAGACCCAGTACTTC. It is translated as CASSSSGLYQETQYF.

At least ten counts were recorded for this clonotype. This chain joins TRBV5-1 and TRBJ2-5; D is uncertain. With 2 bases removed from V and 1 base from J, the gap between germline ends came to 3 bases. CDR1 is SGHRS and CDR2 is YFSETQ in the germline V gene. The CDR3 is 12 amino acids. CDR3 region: CASSLPQETQYF. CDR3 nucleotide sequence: TGCGCCAGCAGCTTACCCCAAGAGACCCAGTACTTC.

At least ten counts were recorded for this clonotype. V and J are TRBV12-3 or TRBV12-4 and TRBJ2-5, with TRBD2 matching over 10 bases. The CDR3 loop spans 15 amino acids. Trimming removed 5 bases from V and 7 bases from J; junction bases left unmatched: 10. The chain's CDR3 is CASSLLAGQHGTQYF. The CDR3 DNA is TGTGCCAGCAGTCTACTAGCGGGACAACATGGGACCCAGTACTTC.

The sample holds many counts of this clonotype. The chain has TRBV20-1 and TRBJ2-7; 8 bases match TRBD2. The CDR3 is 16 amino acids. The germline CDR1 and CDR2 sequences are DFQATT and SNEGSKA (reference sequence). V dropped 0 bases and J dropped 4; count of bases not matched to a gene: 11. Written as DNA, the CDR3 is TGCAGTGCTAGAGATCTAAGCGGGAGATCCCCATACGAGCAGTACTTC. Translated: CSARDLSGRSPYEQYF.

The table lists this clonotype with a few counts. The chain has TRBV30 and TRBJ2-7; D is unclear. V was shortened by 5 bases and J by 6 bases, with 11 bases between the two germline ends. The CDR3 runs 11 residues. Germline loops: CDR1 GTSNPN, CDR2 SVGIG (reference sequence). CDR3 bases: TGTGCCTGGGATCTTAGTTCCGAGCAGTACTTC. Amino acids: CAWDLSSEQYF.

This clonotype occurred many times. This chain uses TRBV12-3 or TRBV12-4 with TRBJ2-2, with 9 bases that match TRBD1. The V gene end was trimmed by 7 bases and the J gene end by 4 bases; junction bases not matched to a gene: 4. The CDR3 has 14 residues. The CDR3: CASIQTGGTGELFF. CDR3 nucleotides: TGTGCCAGCATTCAGACAGGGGGCACCGGGGAGCTGTTTTTT.

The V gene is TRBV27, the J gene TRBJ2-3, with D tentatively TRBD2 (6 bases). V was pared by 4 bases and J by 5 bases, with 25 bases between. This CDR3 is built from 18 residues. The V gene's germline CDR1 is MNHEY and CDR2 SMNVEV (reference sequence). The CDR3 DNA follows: TGTGCCAGCAGTTCCGGAACCACTCTGACTAGACTCTTAGATACGCAGTATTTT. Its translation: CASSSGTTLTRLLDTQYF.

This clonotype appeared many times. The CDR3 loop reads CASSLLPGAENEQFF. Here the CDR3 DNA reads TGCGCCAGCAGCTTGTTGCCGGGGGCGGAAAATGAGCAGTTCTTC. The V gene is TRBV5-1, the J gene TRBJ2-1; tentatively, D is TRBD1 or TRBD2 (6 bases each). The germline V and J ends were trimmed by 1 base and 7 bases, with 15 bases remaining between them. CDR1 is SGHRS and CDR2 is YFSETQ in the germline V gene. CDR3 length: 15 amino acids.

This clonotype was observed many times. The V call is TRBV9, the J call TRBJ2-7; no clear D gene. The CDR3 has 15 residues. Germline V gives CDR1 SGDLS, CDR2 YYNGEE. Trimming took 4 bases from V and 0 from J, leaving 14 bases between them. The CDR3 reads CASSPTTDRSYEQYF. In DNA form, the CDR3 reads TGTGCCAGCAGCCCAACCACGGACCGCTCCTACGAGCAGTACTTC.